One sample yielded the 17 T cell receptor beta chains listed below, sequenced in a study of shared clonotypes between healthy human individuals. Assay used: immunoSEQ multiplex PCR; TCRdb lists only in-frame clones, some missing. This sample has about 2.1 million clones, with about 93% found just once. Selected positively for CCR7 and CD45RO-negative, naive CD8 cells excluded terminally differentiated effector memory CD45RA+ cells. The material sequenced was naive CD8+ T cells from PBMCs. Every receptor here comes from a man between 18 and 29 years old in good health. Some clones in this sample may be carry-over from other donors' samples.

This clone turned up a few times. The V and J genes are TRBV28 and TRBJ1-4; D not certain. The CDR3 spans 12 residues. CDR1 is MDHEN, CDR2 SYDVKM, per germline. V shed 6 bases and J shed 6 bases, with 8 bases lying between them. CDR3 region: CASSPWDEKLFF. The CDR3 coding sequence is TGTGCCAGCAGCCCGTGGGATGAAAAACTGTTTTTT.

V gene TRBV30 combines with J gene TRBJ1-4, with D tentatively TRBD1 (6 bases). The CDR3 consists of 18 residues. The germline V gene encodes CDR1 GTSNPN and CDR2 SVGIG (reference sequence). Between the trimmed V and J ends, which lost 0 bases and 0 bases, there was a span of 17 bases. CDR3 sequence reads: CAWSVWDIKAATNEKLFF. The CDR3 coding sequence is TGTGCCTGGAGTGTATGGGACATCAAGGCTGCAACTAATGAAAAACTGTTTTTT.

A note on this clone: The sample carries other DNA sequences with the same CDR3. This rearrangement joins TRBV27 to TRBJ1-1, with D possibly TRBD1 on 5 matching bases. Germline-derived CDR1 and CDR2 are MNHEY and SMNVEV (reference sequence). Trimming left V 5 bases short and J 1 base short, with 11 bases between. The CDR3 totals 14 residues. In DNA form, the CDR3 reads TGTGCCAGCAGTCCGGGTGGGGGGAACACTGAAGCTTTCTTT. It encodes CASSPGGGNTEAFF.

The CDR3 region is CASSSGRGEEQYF. The CDR3 DNA follows: TGTGCCAGCAGCTCCGGGCGGGGGGAGGAGCAGTACTTC. The chain employs TRBV7-9 and TRBJ2-7, with TRBD2 matching over 8 bases. With 4 bases clipped from V and 7 bases from J, the junction kept 6 bases outside the gene matches. CDR1 is SEHNR and CDR2 is FQNEAQ in the germline V gene (reference sequence). The CDR3 contains 13 residues.

The chain recombines TRBV19 with TRBJ1-5, with D unclear. The germline CDR1 and CDR2 sequences are LNHDA and SQIVND (reference sequence). The CDR3 contains 16 residues. The germline V and J ends were trimmed by 6 bases and 0 bases, with 15 bases remaining between them. Here the CDR3 reads CASRVAGRLSNQPQHF. The CDR3 DNA sequence: TGTGCCAGTAGGGTGGCGGGCAGACTTAGCAATCAGCCCCAGCATTTT.

The chain joins TRBV9 to TRBJ2-1; weak D call: TRBD1 (6 bases). The CDR3 consists of 13 residues. In germline, CDR1 is SGDLS, CDR2 YYNGEE. The V gene lost 3 bases and the J gene lost 8 bases, with 12 bases spanning the gap. CDR3 protein: CASSEAPGDEQFF. CDR3 bases: TGTGCCAGCAGCGAGGCCCCAGGGGATGAGCAGTTCTTC.

The genes are TRBV15 and TRBJ2-7; 8 bases align to TRBD1. This CDR3 has 14 amino acids. V was clipped by 1 base and J by 7 bases; unmatched bases: 6. The germline CDR1 and CDR2 sequences are LNHNV and YYDKDF (reference sequence). The CDR3 is CATSRATGGREQYF. CDR3 sequence (DNA): TGTGCCACCAGCAGAGCTACAGGGGGGCGGGAGCAGTACTTC.

J is TRBJ2-1 and V is TRBV19; perhaps TRBD2 as D (5 bases). The germline CDR1 and CDR2 sequences are LNHDA and SQIVND (reference sequence). The CDR3 has 13 residues. V was clipped by 7 bases and J by 9 bases, with 16 bases between them. The CDR3 nucleotides read TGTGCCAGTACCGACTCGGGATGGGGTGAGCAGTTCTTC. Encoded protein: CASTDSGWGEQFF.

V usage is TRBV27 and J usage is TRBJ2-1; D unclear. Germline V gives CDR1 MNHEY, CDR2 SMNVEV (reference sequence). Trimming removed 0 bases from V and 0 bases from J, with 15 bases in between. This CDR3 comprises 18 residues. CDR3 coding DNA: TGTGCCAGCAGTTTATCGAAAAAGCCTAAAACCTCCTACAATGAGCAGTTCTTC. Encoded protein: CASSLSKKPKTSYNEQFF.

The V call is TRBV25-1, the J call TRBJ2-3; the D gene is possibly TRBD1 (5 bases). Germline-derived CDR1 and CDR2 are MGHDK and SYGVNS. This CDR3 contains 16 residues. V gave up 2 bases and J gave up 0 bases, with 12 bases separating them. CDR3: CASSEGPGWSTDTQYF. The CDR3 nucleotides read TGTGCCAGCAGTGAAGGTCCAGGGTGGAGCACAGATACGCAGTATTTT.

The chain carries TRBV5-1 and TRBJ2-1; the D gene is possibly TRBD2 (6 bases). Germline CDR1 and CDR2: SGHRS and YFSETQ. Trimming removed 4 bases from V and 0 bases from J, with 17 bases in between. This CDR3 has 17 residues. The CDR3 sequence is CASSLRRSGFSYNEQFF. The CDR3 DNA reads TGCGCCAGCAGCCTTAGGAGGAGCGGGTTCTCCTACAATGAGCAGTTCTTC.

This chain joins TRBV4-1 and TRBJ2-7; no clear D gene. V was cut by 6 bases and J by 1 base, with 13 bases left in between. Looked up from germline, CDR1 is MGHRA and CDR2 is YSYEKL. The CDR3 runs to 14 residues. The CDR3 sequence is CASRPVGESYEQYF. The CDR3 DNA follows: TGCGCCAGCAGACCGGTAGGTGAGTCCTACGAGCAGTACTTC.

The V gene is TRBV4-3, the J gene TRBJ2-7, with D hard to call. The germline V gene has CDR1 LGHNA and CDR2 YSLEER. The CDR3 runs to 13 residues. The V end lost 0 bases, the J end lost 3 bases, and 6 bases lay between the germline ends. The CDR3 spells CASSQDKGYEQYF. CDR3 DNA: TGCGCCAGCAGCCAAGATAAGGGCTACGAGCAGTACTTC.

CDR3 region: CASSQGATYEQYF. CDR3 DNA sequence: TGTGCCAGTAGTCAGGGCGCAACCTACGAGCAGTACTTC. This chain links TRBV19 with TRBJ2-7; D may be TRBD1 (5 bases). Trimming left V 5 bases short and J 2 bases short, with 10 bases between. Germline lookup yields CDR1 LNHDA and CDR2 SQIVND (reference sequence). The CDR3 has 13 amino acids.

A single count supports this clone. The chain recombines TRBV11-2 with TRBJ2-1; 7 bases are shared with TRBD2. The CDR3 sequence is 15 residues long. Germline CDR1 SGHAT, CDR2 FQNNGV. The ends lost 5 bases at V and 1 base at J; junction bases unmatched: 5. The CDR3 here is CASSGGGLSYNEQFF. Written as DNA, the CDR3 is TGTGCCAGCAGCGGGGGGGGTTTGTCCTACAATGAGCAGTTCTTC.

The sample holds a few counts of this clone. The chain employs TRBV30 and TRBJ1-1; D ambiguous. V dropped 3 bases and J dropped 6 bases, with 17 bases sitting between them. The V gene's germline CDR1 is GTSNPN and CDR2 SVGIG (reference sequence). The CDR3 consists of 14 residues. CDR3 in amino acids: CAWRGKRRIAEAFF. The CDR3 DNA sequence: TGTGCCTGGAGGGGGAAGAGAAGAATCGCTGAAGCTTTCTTT.

The rearrangement uses TRBV19 and TRBJ1-5; D is perhaps TRBD1 (6 bases). Germline lookup yields CDR1 LNHDA and CDR2 SQIVND (reference sequence). Trimming pared 6 bases from V and 3 bases from J, leaving 24 bases between. This CDR3 comprises 18 residues. CDR3 DNA: TGTGCCAGTAGCGACCTGGCGTTTGGCGGACAGTTCAATCAGCCCCAGCATTTT. It codes for CASSDLAFGGQFNQPQHF.